Sequencing of this T cell receptor (beta chain) was carried out in a study of post-analysis software for immune sequencing data. Study in general: As for disease course, relapsing-remitting, secondary progressive and progressive-relapsing multiple sclerosis were all included. Broader study findings: Patients used a few TRBV segments, including TRBV5-6, TRBV5-1 and TRBV20-1, more often than controls. Normalized Chao1 diversity was significantly reduced in patients versus controls.

TCR beta cDNA libraries included unique molecular identifiers. When about 0.95 to 10 million T cells were used, they gave a few hundred thousand cDNA molecules. TCRdb reanalysed the PCR reads using MiXCR and keeps one entry per CDR3 protein. Of some 890,000 distinct CDR3 sequences listed, about 57% were seen once; the top ten hold roughly 4.4%. Concerning this clonotype: Its antigen remains unknown.

Germline loops: CDR1 WSHSY, CDR2 SAAADI. V was cut by 7 bases and J by 2 bases, with 17 bases left in between. The CDR3 runs to 15 residues. The chain couples TRBV10-2 to TRBJ1-2, with D maybe TRBD1 (6 bases). The TCR was taken from a girl between 5 and 17 years old with multiple sclerosis. Material: blood. The CDR3 loop reads CASTPQGRGNYGYTF. The CDR3 nucleotides are TGCGCCAGCACGCCGCAGGGGCGAGGGAACTATGGCTACACCTTC.